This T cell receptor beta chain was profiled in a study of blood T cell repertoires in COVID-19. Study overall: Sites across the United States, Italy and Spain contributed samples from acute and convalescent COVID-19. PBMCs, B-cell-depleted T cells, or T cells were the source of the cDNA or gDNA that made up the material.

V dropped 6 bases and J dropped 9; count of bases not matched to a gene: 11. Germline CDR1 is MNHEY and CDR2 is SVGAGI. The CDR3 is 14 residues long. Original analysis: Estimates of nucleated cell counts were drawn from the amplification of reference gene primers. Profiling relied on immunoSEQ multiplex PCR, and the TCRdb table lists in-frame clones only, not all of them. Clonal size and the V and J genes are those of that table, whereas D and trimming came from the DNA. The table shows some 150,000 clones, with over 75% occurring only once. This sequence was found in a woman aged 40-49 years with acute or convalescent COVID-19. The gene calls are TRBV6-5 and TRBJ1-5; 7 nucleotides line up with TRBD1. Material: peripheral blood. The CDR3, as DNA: TGTGCCAGCAGGACAGGGTACGGGTCGTTGCCCCAGCATTTT. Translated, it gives CASRTGYGSLPQHF.